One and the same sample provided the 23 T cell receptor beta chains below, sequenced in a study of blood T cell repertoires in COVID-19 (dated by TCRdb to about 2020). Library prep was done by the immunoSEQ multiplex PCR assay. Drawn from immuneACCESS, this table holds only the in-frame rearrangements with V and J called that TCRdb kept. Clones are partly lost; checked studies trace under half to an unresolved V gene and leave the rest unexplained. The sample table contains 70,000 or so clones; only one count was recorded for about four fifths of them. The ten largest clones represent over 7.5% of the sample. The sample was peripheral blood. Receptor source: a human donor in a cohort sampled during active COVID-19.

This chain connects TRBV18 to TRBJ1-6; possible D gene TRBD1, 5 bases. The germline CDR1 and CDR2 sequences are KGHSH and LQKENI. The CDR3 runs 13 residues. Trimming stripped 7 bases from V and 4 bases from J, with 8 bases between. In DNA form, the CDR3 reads TGTGCCAGCTTAGGACAATATAATTCACCCCTCCACTTT. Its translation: CASLGQYNSPLHF.

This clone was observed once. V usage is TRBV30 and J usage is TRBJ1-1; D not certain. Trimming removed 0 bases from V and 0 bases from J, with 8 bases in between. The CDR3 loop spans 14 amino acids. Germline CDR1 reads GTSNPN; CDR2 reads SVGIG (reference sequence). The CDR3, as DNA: TGTGCCTGGAGTGTACTTCCTATGAACACTGAAGCTTTCTTT. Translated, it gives CAWSVLPMNTEAFF.

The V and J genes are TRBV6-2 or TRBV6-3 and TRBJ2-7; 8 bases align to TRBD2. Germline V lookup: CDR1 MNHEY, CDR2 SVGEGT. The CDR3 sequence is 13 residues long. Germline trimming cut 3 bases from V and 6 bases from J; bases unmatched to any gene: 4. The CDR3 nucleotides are TGTGCCAGCAGTTATGCGGGGGGCGGCGAGCAGTACTTC. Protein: CASSYAGGGEQYF.

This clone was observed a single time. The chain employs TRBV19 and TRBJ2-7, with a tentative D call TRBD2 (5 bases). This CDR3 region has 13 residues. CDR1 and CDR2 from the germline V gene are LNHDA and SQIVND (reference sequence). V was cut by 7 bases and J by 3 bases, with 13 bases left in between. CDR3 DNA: TGTGCCAGTAAAGGAGGTGGGAGCTACGAGCAGTACTTC. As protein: CASKGGGSYEQYF.

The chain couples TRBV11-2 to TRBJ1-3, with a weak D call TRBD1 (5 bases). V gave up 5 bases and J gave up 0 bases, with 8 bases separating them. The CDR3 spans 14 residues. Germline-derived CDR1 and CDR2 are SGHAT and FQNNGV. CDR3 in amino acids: CASSLTDSGNTIYF. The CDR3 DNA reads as TGTGCCAGCAGCCTGACAGACTCTGGAAACACCATATATTTT.

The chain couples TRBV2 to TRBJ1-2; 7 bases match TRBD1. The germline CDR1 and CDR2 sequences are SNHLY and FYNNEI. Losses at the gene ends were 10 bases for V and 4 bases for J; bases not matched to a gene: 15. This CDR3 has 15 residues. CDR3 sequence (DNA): TGTGCCACCGAGGCAGACAGGGAAGGAGGCTATGGCTACACCTTC. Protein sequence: CATEADREGGYGYTF.

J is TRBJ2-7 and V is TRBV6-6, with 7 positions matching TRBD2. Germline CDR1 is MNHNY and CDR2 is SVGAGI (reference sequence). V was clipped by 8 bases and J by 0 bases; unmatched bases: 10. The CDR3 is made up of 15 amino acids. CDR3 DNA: TGTGCCAGCGTTTACGGCGGGGGAAGCTCCTACGAGCAGTACTTC. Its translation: CASVYGGGSSYEQYF.

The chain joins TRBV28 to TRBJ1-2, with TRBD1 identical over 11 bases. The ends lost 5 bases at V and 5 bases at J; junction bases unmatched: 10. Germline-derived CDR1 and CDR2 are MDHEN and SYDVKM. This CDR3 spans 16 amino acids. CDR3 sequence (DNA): TGTGCCAGCAGTCGGATCCGGGACAGGGGGGAATATGGCTACACCTTC. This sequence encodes CASSRIRDRGEYGYTF.

CDR3 DNA: TGTGCCAGCAGCCTACAGGCGCGGACTGGAAACACCATATATTTT. Protein sequence: CASSLQARTGNTIYF. The chain employs TRBV7-2 and TRBJ1-3; the D gene is possibly TRBD1 (5 bases). Trimming cost V 5 bases and J 2 bases, with 13 bases left between them. Germline V gene sequence: CDR1 SGHTA, CDR2 FQGNSA. The CDR3 length is 15 residues.

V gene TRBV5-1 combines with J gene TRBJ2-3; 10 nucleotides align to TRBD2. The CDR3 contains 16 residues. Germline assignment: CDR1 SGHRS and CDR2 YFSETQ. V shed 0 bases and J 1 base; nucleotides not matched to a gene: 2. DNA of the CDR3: TGCGCCAGCAGCTTGGGGCTAGCGGGGGGCACAGATACGCAGTATTTT. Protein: CASSLGLAGGTDTQYF.

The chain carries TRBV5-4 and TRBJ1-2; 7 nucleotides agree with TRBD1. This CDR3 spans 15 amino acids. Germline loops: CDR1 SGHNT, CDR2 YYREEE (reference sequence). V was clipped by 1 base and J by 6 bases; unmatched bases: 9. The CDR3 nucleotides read TGTGCCAGCAGCTTGCAAGACAGGGCATCTCATGGCTACACCTTC. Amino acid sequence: CASSLQDRASHGYTF.

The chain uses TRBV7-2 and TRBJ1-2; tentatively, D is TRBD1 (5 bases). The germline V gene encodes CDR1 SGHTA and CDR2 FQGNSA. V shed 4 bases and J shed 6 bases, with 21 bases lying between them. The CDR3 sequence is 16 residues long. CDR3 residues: CASSSGNLWLGDGYTF. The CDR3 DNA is TGTGCCAGCAGCTCAGGGAACCTATGGCTAGGGGATGGCTACACCTTC. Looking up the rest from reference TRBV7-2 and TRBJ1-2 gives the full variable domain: GAGVSQSPSNKVTEKGKDVELRCDPISGHTALYWYRQSLGQGLEFLIYFQGNSAPDKSGLPSDRFSAERTGGSVSTLTIQRTQQEDSAVYLCASSSGNLWLGDGYTFGSGTRLTVV.

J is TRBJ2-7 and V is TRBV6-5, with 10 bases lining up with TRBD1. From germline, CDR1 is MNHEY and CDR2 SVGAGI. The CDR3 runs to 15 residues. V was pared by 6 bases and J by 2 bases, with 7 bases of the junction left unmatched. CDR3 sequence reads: CASSQTTGGPYEQYF. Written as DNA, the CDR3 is TGTGCCAGCAGCCAAACGACAGGGGGCCCCTACGAGCAGTACTTC.

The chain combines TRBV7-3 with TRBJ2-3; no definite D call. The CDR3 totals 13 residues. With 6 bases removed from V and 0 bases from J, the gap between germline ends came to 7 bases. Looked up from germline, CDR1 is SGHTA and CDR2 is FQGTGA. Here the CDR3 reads CASRLGSTDTQYF. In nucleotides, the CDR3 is TGTGCCAGCAGACTCGGGAGCACAGATACGCAGTATTTT.

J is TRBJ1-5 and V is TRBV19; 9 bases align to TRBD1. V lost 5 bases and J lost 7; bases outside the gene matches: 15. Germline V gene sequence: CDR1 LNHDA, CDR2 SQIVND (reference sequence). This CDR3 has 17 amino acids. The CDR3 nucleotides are TGTGCCAGTAGTGACCTATACAGGGGGCGCAGAGAACAGCCCCAGCATTTT. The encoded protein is CASSDLYRGRREQPQHF.

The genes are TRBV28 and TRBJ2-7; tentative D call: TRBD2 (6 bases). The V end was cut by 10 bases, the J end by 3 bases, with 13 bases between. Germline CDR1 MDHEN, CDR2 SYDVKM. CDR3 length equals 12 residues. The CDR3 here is CAISRGLYEQYF. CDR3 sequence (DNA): TGTGCCATATCCCGGGGACTCTACGAGCAGTACTTC.

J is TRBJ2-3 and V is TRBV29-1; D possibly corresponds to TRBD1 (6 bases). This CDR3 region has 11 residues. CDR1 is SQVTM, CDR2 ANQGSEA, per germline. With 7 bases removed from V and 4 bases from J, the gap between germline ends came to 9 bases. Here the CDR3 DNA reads TGCAGCGGGTACAGGGCAGATACGCAGTATTTT. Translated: CSGYRADTQYF.

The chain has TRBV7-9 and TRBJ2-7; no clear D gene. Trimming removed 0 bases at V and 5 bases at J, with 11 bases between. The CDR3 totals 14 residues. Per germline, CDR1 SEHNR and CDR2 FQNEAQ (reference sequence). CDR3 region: CASSLAGLNDEQYF. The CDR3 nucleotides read TGTGCCAGCAGCTTAGCGGGCCTAAACGACGAGCAGTACTTC.

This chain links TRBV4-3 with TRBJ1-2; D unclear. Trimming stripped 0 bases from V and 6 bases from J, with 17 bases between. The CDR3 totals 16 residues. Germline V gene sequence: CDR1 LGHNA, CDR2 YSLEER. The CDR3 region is CASSQDITSLEHGYTF. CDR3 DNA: TGCGCCAGCAGCCAAGATATCACGTCCCTCGAGCATGGCTACACCTTC.

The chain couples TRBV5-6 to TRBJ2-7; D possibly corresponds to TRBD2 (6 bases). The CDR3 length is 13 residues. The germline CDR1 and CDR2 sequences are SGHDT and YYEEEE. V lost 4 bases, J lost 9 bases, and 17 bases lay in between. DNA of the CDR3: TGTGCCAGCAGCCTCGGGACTGCGACAATGCAGTACTTC. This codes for CASSLGTATMQYF.

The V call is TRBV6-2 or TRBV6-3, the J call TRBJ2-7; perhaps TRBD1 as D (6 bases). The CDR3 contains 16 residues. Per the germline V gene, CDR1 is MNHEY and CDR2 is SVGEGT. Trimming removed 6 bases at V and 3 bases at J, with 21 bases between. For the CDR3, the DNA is TGTGCCAGCAGCCCACCAGCCGGGACACTGTTCTACGAGCAGTACTTC. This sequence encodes CASSPPAGTLFYEQYF.

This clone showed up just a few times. This CDR3 reads CASSYAGPPAYEQYF. The CDR3 DNA reads TGCGCCAGCAGCTACGCGGGGCCCCCCGCCTACGAGCAGTACTTC. This chain joins TRBV5-1 and TRBJ2-7; weak D call: TRBD2 (6 bases). Trimming left V 3 bases short and J 2 bases short, with 15 bases between. Germline V gene sequence: CDR1 SGHRS, CDR2 YFSETQ. The length of the CDR3 is 15 residues.

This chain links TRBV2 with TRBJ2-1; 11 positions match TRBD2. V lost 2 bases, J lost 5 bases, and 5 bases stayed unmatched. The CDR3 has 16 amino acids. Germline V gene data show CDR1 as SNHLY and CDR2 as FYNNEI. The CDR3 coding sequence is TGTGCCAGCAGTGAAATGGCTAGCGGGAGGAACAATGAGCAGTTCTTC. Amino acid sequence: CASSEMASGRNNEQFF.